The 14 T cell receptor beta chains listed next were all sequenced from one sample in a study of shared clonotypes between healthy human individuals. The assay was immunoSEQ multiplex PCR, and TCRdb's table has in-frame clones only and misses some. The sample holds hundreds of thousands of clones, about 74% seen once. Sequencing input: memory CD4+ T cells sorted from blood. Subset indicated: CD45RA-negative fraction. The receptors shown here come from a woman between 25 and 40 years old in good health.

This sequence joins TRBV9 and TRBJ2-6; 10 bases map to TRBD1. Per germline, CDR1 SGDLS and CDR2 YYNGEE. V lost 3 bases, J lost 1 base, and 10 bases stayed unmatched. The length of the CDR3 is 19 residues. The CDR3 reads CASSGRQGAGLSGANVLTF. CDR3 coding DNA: TGTGCCAGCAGCGGTAGACAGGGGGCCGGATTATCTGGGGCCAACGTCCTGACTTTC.

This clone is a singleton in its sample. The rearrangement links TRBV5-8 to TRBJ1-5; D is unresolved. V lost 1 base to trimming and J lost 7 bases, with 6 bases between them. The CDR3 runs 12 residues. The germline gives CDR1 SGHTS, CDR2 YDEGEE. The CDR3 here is CASSLMGQPQHF. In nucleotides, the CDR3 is TGTGCCAGCAGCTTGATGGGGCAGCCCCAGCATTTT.

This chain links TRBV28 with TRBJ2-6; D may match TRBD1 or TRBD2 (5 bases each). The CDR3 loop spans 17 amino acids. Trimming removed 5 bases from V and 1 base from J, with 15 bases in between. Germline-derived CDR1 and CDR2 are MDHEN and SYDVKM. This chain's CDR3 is CASSPTGRPSGANVLTF. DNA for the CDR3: TGTGCCAGCAGTCCGACGGGACGGCCGTCTGGGGCCAACGTCCTGACTTTC.

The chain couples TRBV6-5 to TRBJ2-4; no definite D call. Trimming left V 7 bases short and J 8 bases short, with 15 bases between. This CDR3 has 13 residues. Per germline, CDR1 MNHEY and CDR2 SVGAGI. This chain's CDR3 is CASTSLRRDIQYF. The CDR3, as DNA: TGTGCCAGCACTTCACTACGCCGAGACATTCAGTACTTC.

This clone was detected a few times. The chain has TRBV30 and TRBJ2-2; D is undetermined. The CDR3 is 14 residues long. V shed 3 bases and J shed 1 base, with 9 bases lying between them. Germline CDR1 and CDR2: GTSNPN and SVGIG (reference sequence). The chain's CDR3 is CAWRGAGNTGELFF. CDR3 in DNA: TGTGCCTGGAGAGGAGCAGGGAACACCGGGGAGCTGTTTTTT.

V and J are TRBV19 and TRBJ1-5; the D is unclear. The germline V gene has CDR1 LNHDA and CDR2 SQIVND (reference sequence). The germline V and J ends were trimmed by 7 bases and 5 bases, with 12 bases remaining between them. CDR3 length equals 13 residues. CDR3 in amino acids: CASMGNSDQPQHF. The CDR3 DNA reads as TGTGCCAGTATGGGCAACTCGGATCAGCCCCAGCATTTT.

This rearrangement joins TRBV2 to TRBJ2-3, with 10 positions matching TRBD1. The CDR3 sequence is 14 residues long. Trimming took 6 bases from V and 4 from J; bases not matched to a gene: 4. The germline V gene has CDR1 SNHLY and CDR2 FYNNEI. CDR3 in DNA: TGTGCCAGCAGGGACAGGGGGAGGGCAGATACGCAGTATTTT. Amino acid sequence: CASRDRGRADTQYF.

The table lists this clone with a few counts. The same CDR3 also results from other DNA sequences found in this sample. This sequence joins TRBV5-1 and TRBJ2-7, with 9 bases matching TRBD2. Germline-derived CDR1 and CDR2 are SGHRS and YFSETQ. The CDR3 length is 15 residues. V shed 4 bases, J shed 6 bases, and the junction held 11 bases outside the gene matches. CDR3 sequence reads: CASSAWGGRAPEQYF. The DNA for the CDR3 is TGCGCCAGCAGCGCCTGGGGCGGGAGGGCCCCCGAGCAGTACTTC.

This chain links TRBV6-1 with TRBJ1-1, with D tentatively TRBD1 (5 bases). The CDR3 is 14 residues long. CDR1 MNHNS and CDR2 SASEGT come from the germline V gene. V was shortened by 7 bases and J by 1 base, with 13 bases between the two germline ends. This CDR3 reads CASTRGGKNTEAFF. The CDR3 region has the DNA TGTGCCAGCACGCGTGGGGGGAAGAACACTGAAGCTTTCTTT.

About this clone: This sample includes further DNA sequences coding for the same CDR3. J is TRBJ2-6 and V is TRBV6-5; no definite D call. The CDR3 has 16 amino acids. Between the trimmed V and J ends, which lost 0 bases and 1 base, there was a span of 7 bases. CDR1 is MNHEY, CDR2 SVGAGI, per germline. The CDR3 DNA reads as TGTGCCAGCAGTTACTCGAAGCAATCTGGGGCCAACGTCCTGACTTTC. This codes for CASSYSKQSGANVLTF.

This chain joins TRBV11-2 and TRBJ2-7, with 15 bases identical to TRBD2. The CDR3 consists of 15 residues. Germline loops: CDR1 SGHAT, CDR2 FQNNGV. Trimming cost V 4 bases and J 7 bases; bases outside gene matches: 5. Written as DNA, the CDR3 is TGTGCCAGCAGCTCCCAGGGACTAGCGGGAGGTGAGCAGTACTTC. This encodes CASSSQGLAGGEQYF.

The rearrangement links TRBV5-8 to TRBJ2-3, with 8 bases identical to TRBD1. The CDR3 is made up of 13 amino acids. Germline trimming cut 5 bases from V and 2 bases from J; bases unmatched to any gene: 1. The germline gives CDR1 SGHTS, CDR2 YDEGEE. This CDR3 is CASRGQATDTQYF. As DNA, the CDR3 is TGTGCCAGCAGGGGACAGGCCACAGATACGCAGTATTTT.

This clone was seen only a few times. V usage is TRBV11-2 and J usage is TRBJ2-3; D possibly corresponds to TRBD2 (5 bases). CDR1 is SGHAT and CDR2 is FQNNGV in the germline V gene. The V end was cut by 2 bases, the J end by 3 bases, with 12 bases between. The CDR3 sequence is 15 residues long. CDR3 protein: CASSLRRSGTDTQYF. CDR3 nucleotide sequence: TGTGCCAGCAGCTTAAGGCGAAGCGGAACAGATACGCAGTATTTT. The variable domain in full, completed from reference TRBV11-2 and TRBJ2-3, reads EAGVAQSPRYKIIEKRQSVAFWCNPISGHATLYWYQQILGQGPKLLIQFQNNGVVDDSQLPKDRFSAERLKGVDSTLKIQPAKLEDSAVYLCASSLRRSGTDTQYFGPGTRLTVL.

The CDR3, as DNA: TGTGCCAGCAGCCTCCGAGGGGGGGGATTATCAGAGACCCAGTACTTC. Translated, it gives CASSLRGGGLSETQYF. The rearrangement links TRBV28 to TRBJ2-5; perhaps TRBD2 as D (7 bases). Trimming shortened V by 6 bases and J by 4 bases, and 21 bases separated the two germline ends. The CDR3 covers 16 residues. Germline CDR1 reads MDHEN; CDR2 reads SYDVKM.